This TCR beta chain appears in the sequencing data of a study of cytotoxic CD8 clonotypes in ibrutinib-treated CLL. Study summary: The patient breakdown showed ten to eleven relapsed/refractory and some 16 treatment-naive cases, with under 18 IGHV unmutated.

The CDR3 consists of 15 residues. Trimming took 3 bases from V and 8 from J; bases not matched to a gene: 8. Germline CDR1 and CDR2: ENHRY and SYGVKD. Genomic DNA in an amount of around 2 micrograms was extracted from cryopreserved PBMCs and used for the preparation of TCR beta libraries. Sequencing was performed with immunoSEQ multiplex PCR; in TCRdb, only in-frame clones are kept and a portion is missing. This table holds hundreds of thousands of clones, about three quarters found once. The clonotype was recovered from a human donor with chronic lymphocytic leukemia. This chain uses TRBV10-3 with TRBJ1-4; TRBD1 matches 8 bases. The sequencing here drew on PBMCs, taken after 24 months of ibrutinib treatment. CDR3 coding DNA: TGTGCCATCAGTGATGGACAGGGTAAGGAAGAAAAACTGTTTTTT. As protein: CAISDGQGKEEKLFF.